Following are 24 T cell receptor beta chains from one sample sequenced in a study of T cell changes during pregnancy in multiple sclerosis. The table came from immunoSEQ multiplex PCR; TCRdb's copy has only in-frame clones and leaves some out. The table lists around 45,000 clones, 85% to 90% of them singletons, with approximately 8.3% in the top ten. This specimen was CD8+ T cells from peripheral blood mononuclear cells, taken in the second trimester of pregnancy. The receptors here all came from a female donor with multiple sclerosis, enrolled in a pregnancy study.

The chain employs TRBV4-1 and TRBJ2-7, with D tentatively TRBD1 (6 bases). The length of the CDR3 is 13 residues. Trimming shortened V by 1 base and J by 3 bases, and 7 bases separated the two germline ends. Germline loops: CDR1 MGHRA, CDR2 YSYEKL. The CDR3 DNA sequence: TGCGCCAGCAGCCAAGTAGGGGGCTACGAGCAGTACTTC. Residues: CASSQVGGYEQYF.

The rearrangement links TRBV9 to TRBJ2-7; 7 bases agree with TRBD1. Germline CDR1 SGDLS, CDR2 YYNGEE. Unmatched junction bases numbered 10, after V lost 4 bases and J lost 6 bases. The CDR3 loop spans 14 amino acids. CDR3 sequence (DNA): TGTGCCAGCAGCCTCGGACAGGAGATCTCCGAGCAGTACTTC. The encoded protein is CASSLGQEISEQYF.

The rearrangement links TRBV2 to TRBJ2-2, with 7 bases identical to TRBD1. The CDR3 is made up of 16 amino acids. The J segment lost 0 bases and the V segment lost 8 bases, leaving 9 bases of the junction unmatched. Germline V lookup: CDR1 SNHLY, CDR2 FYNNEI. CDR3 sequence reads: CASVSVTGTNTGELFF. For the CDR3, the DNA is TGTGCCAGCGTTTCGGTGACAGGGACGAACACCGGGGAGCTGTTTTTT.

The CDR3 DNA is TGTGCCAGCAGCCGGGACCAGGACAGGATTAATTCACCCCTCCACTTT. Translating gives CASSRDQDRINSPLHF. The V gene is TRBV7-2, the J gene TRBJ1-6; 7 bases agree with TRBD1. This CDR3 is built from 16 residues. Losses at the gene ends were 5 bases for V and 6 bases for J; bases not matched to a gene: 10. The germline V gene encodes CDR1 SGHTA and CDR2 FQGNSA.

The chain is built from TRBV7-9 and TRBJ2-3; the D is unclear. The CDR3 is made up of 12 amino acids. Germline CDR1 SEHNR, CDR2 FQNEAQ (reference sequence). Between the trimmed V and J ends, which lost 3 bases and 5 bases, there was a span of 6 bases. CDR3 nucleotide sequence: TGTGCCAGCAGCTTCGTTAAAGATACGCAGTATTTT. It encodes CASSFVKDTQYF.

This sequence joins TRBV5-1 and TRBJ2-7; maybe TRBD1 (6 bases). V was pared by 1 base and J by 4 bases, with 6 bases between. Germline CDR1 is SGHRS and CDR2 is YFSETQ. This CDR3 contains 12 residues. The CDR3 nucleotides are TGCGCCAGCAGCTTGAGGGGGTACGAGCAGTACTTC. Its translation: CASSLRGYEQYF.

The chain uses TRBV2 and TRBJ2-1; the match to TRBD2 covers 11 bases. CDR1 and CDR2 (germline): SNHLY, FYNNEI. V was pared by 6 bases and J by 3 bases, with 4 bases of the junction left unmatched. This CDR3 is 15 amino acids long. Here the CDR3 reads CASRKTSGGYNEQFF. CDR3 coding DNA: TGTGCCAGCAGGAAAACTAGCGGGGGCTACAATGAGCAGTTCTTC.

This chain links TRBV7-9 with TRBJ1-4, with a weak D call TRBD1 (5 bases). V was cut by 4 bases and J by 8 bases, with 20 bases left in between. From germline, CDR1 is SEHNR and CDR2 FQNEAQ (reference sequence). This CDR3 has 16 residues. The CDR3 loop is CASSSGASRRAEKLFF. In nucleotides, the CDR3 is TGTGCCAGCAGCTCCGGGGCCTCCCGGAGGGCAGAAAAACTGTTTTTT.

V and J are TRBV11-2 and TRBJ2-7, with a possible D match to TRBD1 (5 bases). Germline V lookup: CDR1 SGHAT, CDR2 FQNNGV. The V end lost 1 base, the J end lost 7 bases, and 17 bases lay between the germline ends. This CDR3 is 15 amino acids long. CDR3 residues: CASSLVLGPLGEQYF. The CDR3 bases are TGTGCCAGCAGCTTAGTTCTGGGGCCGCTAGGGGAGCAGTACTTC.

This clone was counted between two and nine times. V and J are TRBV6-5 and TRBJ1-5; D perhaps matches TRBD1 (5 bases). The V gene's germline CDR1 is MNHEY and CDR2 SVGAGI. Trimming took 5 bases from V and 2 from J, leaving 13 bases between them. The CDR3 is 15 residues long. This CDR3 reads CASSTGGDGNQPQHF. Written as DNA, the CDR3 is TGTGCCAGCAGTACGGGAGGGGACGGCAATCAGCCCCAGCATTTT.

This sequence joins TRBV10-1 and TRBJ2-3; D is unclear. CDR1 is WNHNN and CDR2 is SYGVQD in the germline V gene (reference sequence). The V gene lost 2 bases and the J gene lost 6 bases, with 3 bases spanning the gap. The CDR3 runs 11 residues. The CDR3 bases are TGCGCCAGCAGTGAGCATGATACGCAGTATTTT. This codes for CASSEHDTQYF.

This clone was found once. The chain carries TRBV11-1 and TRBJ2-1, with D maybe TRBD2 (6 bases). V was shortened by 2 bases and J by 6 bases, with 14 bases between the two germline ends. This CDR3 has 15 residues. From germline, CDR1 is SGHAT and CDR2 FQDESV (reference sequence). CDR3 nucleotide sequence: TGTGCCAGCAGCTTACTAGCGTCAACCCGCAATGAGCAGTTCTTC. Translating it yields CASSLLASTRNEQFF.

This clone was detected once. The CDR3 bases are TGTGCCAGCAGGGAACAGGGAATTGAAGAGACCCAGTACTTC. Protein product: CASREQGIEETQYF. The chain links TRBV6-6 to TRBJ2-5; TRBD1 might be the D (6 bases). V was shortened by 6 bases and J by 3 bases, with 14 bases between the two germline ends. The germline V gene encodes CDR1 MNHNY and CDR2 SVGAGI (reference sequence). The CDR3 has 14 residues.

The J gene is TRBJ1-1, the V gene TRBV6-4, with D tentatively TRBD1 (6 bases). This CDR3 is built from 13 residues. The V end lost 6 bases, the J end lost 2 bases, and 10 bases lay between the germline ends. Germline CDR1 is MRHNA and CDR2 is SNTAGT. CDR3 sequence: CASSAGDNTEAFF. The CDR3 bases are TGTGCCAGCAGCGCAGGGGATAACACTGAAGCTTTCTTT.

The CDR3 DNA sequence: TGTGCCAGCAGTTGGGGCCCGGCGGAACAAGAGACCCAGTACTTC. Protein sequence: CASSWGPAEQETQYF. This chain links TRBV6-5 with TRBJ2-5; TRBD1 is a possible D gene (5 bases). The CDR3 covers 15 residues. The germline gives CDR1 MNHEY, CDR2 SVGAGI. Trimming shortened V by 4 bases and J by 2 bases, and 14 bases separated the two germline ends.

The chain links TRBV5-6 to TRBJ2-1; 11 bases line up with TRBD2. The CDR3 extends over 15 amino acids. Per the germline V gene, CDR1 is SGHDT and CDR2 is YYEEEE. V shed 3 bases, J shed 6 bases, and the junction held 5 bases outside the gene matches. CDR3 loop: CASSSGTSGGNEQFF. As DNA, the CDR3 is TGTGCCAGCAGCTCAGGGACTAGCGGCGGCAATGAGCAGTTCTTC.

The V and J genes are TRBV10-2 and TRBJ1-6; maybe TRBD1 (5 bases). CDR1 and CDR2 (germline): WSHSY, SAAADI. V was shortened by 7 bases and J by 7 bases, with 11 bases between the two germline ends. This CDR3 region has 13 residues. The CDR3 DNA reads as TGCGCCAGCAACGACAGCCAAAATTCACCCCTCCACTTT. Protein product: CASNDSQNSPLHF.

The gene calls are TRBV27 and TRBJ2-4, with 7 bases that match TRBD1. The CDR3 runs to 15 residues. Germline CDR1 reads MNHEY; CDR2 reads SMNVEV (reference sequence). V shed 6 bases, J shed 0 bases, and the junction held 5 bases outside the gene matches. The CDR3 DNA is TGTGCCAGCAGAGAGGGACAGACAGCCAAAAACATTCAGTACTTC. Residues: CASREGQTAKNIQYF.

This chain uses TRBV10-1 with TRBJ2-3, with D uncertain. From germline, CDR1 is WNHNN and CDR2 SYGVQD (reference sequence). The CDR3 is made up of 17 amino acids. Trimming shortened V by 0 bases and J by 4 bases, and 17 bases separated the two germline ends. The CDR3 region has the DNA TGCGCCAGCAGTGAGTCGTTCTCCCCGTCTGGAGCAGATACGCAGTATTTT. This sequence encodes CASSESFSPSGADTQYF.

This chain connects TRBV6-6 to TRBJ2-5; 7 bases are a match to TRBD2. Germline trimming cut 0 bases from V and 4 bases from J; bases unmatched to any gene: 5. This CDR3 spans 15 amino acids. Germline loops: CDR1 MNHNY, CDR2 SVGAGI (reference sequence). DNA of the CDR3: TGTGCCAGCAGTTACTCACTCGCGGGGGTAGAGACCCAGTACTTC. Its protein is CASSYSLAGVETQYF.

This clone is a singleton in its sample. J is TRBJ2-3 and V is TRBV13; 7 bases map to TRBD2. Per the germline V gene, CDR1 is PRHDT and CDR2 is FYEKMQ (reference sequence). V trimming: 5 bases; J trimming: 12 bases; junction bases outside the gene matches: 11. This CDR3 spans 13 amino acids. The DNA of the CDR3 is TGTGCCAGCAGCCCCGCGGGGGAAGGCGGTCAGTATTTT. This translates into CASSPAGEGGQYF.

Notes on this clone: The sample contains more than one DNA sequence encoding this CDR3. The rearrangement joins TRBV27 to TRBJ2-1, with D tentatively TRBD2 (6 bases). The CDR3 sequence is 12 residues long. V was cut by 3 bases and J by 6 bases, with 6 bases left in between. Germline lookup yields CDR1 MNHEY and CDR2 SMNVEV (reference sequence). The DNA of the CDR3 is TGTGCCAGCAGTTTGGGGGGCAATGAGCAGTTCTTC. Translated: CASSLGGNEQFF.

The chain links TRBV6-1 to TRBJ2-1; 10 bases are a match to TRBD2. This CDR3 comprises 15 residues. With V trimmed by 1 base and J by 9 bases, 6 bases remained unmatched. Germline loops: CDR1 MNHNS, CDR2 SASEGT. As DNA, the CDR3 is TGTGCCAGCAGTGAAGGGCTAGCGGGGGTTTTTGAGCAGTTCTTC. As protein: CASSEGLAGVFEQFF.

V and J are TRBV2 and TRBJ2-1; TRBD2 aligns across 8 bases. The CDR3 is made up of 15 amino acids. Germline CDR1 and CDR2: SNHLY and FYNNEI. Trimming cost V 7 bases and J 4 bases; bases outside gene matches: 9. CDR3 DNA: TGTGCCAGCACGGGGGATAGCGGGAATTACAATGAGCAGTTCTTC. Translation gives CASTGDSGNYNEQFF. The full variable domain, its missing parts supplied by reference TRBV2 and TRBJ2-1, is EPEVTQTPSHQVTQMGQEVILRCVPISNHLYFYWYRQILGQKVEFLVSFYNNEISEKSEIFDDQFSVERPDGSNFTLKIRSTKLEDSAMYFCASTGDSGNYNEQFFGPGTRLTVL.